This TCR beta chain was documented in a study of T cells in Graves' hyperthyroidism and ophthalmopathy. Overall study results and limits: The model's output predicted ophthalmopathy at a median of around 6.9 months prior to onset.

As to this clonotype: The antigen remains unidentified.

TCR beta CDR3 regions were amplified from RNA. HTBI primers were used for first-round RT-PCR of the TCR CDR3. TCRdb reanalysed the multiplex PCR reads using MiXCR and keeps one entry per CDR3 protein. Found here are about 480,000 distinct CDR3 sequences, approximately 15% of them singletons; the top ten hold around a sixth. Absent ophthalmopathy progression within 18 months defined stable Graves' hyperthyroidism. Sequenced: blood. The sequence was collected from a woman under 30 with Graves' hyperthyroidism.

Here the CDR3 reads CASSFRDRDRAYHYGYTF. CDR3 in DNA: TGCGCCAGCAGTTTTCGAGACCGGGACAGGGCCTACCACTATGGCTACACCTTC. V gene TRBV5-1 combines with J gene TRBJ1-2, with 9 bases matching TRBD1. The CDR3 is 18 amino acids. The trim removed 5 bases at V and 3 bases at J, leaving 17 bases unmatched. Germline assignment: CDR1 SGHRS and CDR2 YFSETQ.